The 20 T cell receptor beta chains below were found in one sample sequenced in a study of blood T cell repertoires in COVID-19. TCRdb's copy holds only in-frame clones and misses some; the assay was immunoSEQ multiplex PCR. The sample lists 230,000 or so clones; around 89% were seen once. The sample comprised peripheral blood. The receptors originated from a woman aged 60-70 years with COVID-19, enrolled during active disease.

The genes are TRBV2 and TRBJ1-2, with 7 bases fitting TRBD1. The CDR3 loop spans 14 amino acids. Looked up from germline, CDR1 is SNHLY and CDR2 is FYNNEI. After removal of 2 bases from V and 8 bases from J, the junction contained 8 bases not matched to a gene. The CDR3 nucleotides read TGTGCCAGCAGTGAAACAACAGGGGTTGGAGGCTACACCTTC. Translated: CASSETTGVGGYTF.

The chain combines TRBV7-2 with TRBJ1-5, with TRBD1 matching 7 bases. With V trimmed by 5 bases and J by 4 bases, 8 bases remained unmatched. Germline assignment: CDR1 SGHTA and CDR2 FQGNSA. The CDR3 runs 15 residues. In nucleotides, the CDR3 is TGTGCCAGCAGCCGGTGGACAGGACGTAATCAGCCCCAGCATTTT. Amino acids: CASSRWTGRNQPQHF.

The chain joins TRBV6-1 to TRBJ2-2; 7 bases line up with TRBD2. There are 16 residues in the CDR3. Germline V gene sequence: CDR1 MNHNS, CDR2 SASEGT. J lost 6 bases, V lost 2 bases, and 9 bases had no gene match. CDR3 residues: CASSERAGRGAGELFF. The CDR3 DNA follows: TGTGCCAGCAGTGAACGGGCAGGGAGGGGCGCCGGGGAGCTGTTTTTT.

Only one count was recorded for this clone. The chain is built from TRBV3-1 (or the pseudogene TRBV3-2) and TRBJ2-2, with a possible D match to TRBD2 (6 bases). Germline CDR1 is LGHDT and CDR2 is YNNKEL (reference sequence). The CDR3 has 15 amino acids. The V end lost 6 bases, the J end lost 4 bases, and 15 bases lay between the germline ends. This CDR3 is CASRLATGSTGELFF. The CDR3 region has the DNA TGTGCCAGCAGGCTAGCGACGGGGAGCACCGGGGAGCTGTTTTTT.

The V and J genes are TRBV7-3 and TRBJ1-5; 10 bases are shared with TRBD1. Germline loops: CDR1 SGHTA, CDR2 FQGTGA. CDR3 length: 18 amino acids. V trimming: 9 bases; J trimming: 2 bases; junction bases outside the gene matches: 16. The CDR3 nucleotides read TGTGCCAGTGGAGGCTGTGTGGGACAGGGGATGGGCAATCAGCCCCAGCATTTT. Protein product: CASGGCVGQGMGNQPQHF.

The genes are TRBV5-5 and TRBJ2-2; weak D call: TRBD1 (6 bases). Trimming left V 2 bases short and J 4 bases short, with 9 bases between. Germline V gene data show CDR1 as SGHKS and CDR2 as YYEKEE (reference sequence). This CDR3 is built from 14 residues. CDR3 sequence: CASSFGQTTGELFF. The CDR3 nucleotides are TGTGCCAGCAGCTTTGGACAGACCACCGGGGAGCTGTTTTTT. The full variable domain, rest sourced from reference TRBV5-5 and TRBJ2-2, is DAGVTQSPTHLIKTRGQQVTLRCSPISGHKSVSWYQQVLGQGPQFIFQYYEKEERGRGNFPDRFSARQFPNYSSELNVNALLLGDSALYLCASSFGQTTGELFFGEGSRLTVL.

V is TRBV2 and J is TRBJ1-2, with D possibly being TRBD1 (5 bases). Per the germline V gene, CDR1 is SNHLY and CDR2 is FYNNEI. With 1 base removed from V and 5 bases from J, the gap between germline ends came to 8 bases. The CDR3 is 13 residues long. The CDR3 spells CASSEEGRYGYTF. CDR3 bases: TGTGCCAGCAGTGAAGAGGGGAGGTATGGCTACACCTTC.

This chain joins TRBV7-2 and TRBJ1-4; a weak D match, TRBD1 (5 bases). The CDR3 is 13 residues long. Germline assignment: CDR1 SGHTA and CDR2 FQGNSA. V was cut by 0 bases and J by 12 bases, with 11 bases left in between. The CDR3 coding sequence is TGTGCCAGCAGCTTAGCCGGCAGGGAGGAACTGTTTTTT. Protein sequence: CASSLAGREELFF.

J is TRBJ2-7 and V is TRBV7-8, with 10 bases lining up with TRBD2. Trimming at V came to 6 bases and at J to 5 bases, leaving 10 bases not matched to a gene. Germline V gene lookup returns CDR1 SGHVS and CDR2 FQNEAQ. The CDR3 consists of 15 residues. CDR3 protein: CASSRTGTSVNEQYF. DNA of the CDR3: TGTGCCAGCAGTCGTACCGGGACTAGCGTTAACGAGCAGTACTTC.

The V gene is TRBV7-3, the J gene TRBJ2-3, with TRBD2 matching over 14 bases. Trimming at V came to 4 bases and at J to 5 bases, leaving 11 bases not matched to a gene. CDR3 length: 18 amino acids. Germline CDR1 is SGHTA and CDR2 is FQGTGA. The CDR3 coding sequence is TGTGCCAGCAGCTCACAGCCGGGACTAGCGGGGGCGGAAGATACGCAGTATTTT. It encodes CASSSQPGLAGAEDTQYF. Drawing the rest from reference TRBV7-3 and TRBJ2-3, the complete variable domain is GAGVSQTPSNKVTEKGKYVELRCDPISGHTALYWYRQSLGQGPEFLIYFQGTGAADDSGLPNDRFFAVRPEGSVSTLKIQRTERGDSAVYLCASSSQPGLAGAEDTQYFGPGTRLTVL.

The chain joins TRBV18 to TRBJ1-2, with 10 bases identical to TRBD1. Per germline, CDR1 KGHSH and CDR2 LQKENI. The CDR3 sequence is 16 residues long. The junction had 6 bases not matched to a gene; V was cut back by 5 bases and J by 0 bases. CDR3 in DNA: TGTGCCAGCTCAGAAGACAGGGGGCGAGCTAACTATGGCTACACCTTC. It yields the protein CASSEDRGRANYGYTF.

This clone was picked up one time. The CDR3 coding sequence is TGTGCCAGCAGTGACACTCTTTATTCACCCCTCCACTTT. Translation gives CASSDTLYSPLHF. This chain uses TRBV6-4 with TRBJ1-6; no definite D call. The V gene's germline CDR1 is MRHNA and CDR2 SNTAGT. Trimming took 2 bases from V and 8 from J, leaving 7 bases between them. The CDR3 totals 13 residues.

V is TRBV9 and J is TRBJ2-5; 13 bases agree with TRBD2. Germline V lookup: CDR1 SGDLS, CDR2 YYNGEE. CDR3 length equals 15 residues. The V segment lost 4 bases and the J segment 4 bases; nucleotides outside the gene matches: 4. CDR3 residues: CASSPWTSGGETQYF. The CDR3 bases are TGTGCCAGCAGCCCTTGGACTAGCGGGGGAGAGACCCAGTACTTC.

The chain carries TRBV6-5 and TRBJ1-1; tentatively, D is TRBD1 (5 bases). From germline, CDR1 is MNHEY and CDR2 SVGAGI. V was cut by 8 bases and J by 4 bases, with 11 bases left in between. This CDR3 is 12 amino acids long. Written as DNA, the CDR3 is TGTGCCAGCGCACGGGGGGGCACTGAAGCTTTCTTT. Translated, it gives CASARGGTEAFF.

The rearrangement joins TRBV19 to TRBJ1-3, with D tentatively TRBD1 (5 bases). CDR1 LNHDA and CDR2 SQIVND come from the germline V gene (reference sequence). This CDR3 region has 14 residues. Trimming stripped 3 bases from V and 2 bases from J, with 8 bases between. Here the CDR3 DNA reads TGTGCCAGTAGTATTCAGGGCGCTGGAAACACCATATATTTT. Its protein is CASSIQGAGNTIYF.

V usage is TRBV5-8 and J usage is TRBJ1-3, with TRBD1 matching over 8 bases. Germline V gene lookup returns CDR1 SGHTS and CDR2 YDEGEE. The CDR3 has 18 amino acids. J lost 0 bases, V lost 7 bases, and 15 bases had no gene match. The CDR3 protein is CASLGPGTGIFSGNTIYF. CDR3 bases: TGTGCCAGCCTCGGTCCCGGGACAGGTATCTTCTCTGGAAACACCATATATTTT.

V gene TRBV6-2 or TRBV6-3 combines with J gene TRBJ2-7, with 9 bases fitting TRBD1. Germline trimming cut 5 bases from V and 3 bases from J; bases unmatched to any gene: 8. The CDR3 covers 15 residues. CDR1 is MNHEY, CDR2 SVGEGT, per germline. The DNA of the CDR3 is TGTGCCAGCAGTGTTAGACAGGGGGTTCTCTACGAGCAGTACTTC. This sequence encodes CASSVRQGVLYEQYF.

The rearrangement joins TRBV18 to TRBJ1-1; maybe TRBD1 (6 bases). The V end was cut by 5 bases, the J end by 4 bases, with 17 bases between. The CDR3 length is 15 residues. CDR1 and CDR2 from the germline V gene are KGHSH and LQKENI. The DNA for the CDR3 is TGTGCCAGCTCAAGTTCTAGGGGGGGCCGCACTGAAGCTTTCTTT. It encodes CASSSSRGGRTEAFF.

CDR3 residues: CASSGTASGANVLTF. As DNA, the CDR3 is TGCGCCAGCAGCGGGACAGCCTCTGGGGCCAACGTCCTGACTTTC. This chain connects TRBV5-1 to TRBJ2-6; TRBD1 aligns across 7 bases. V lost 4 bases and J lost 0; bases outside the gene matches: 1. Germline V gives CDR1 SGHRS, CDR2 YFSETQ. The length of the CDR3 is 15 residues.

J is TRBJ1-2 and V is TRBV6-6; tentative D call: TRBD1 (5 bases). The ends were cut back, 6 bases at V and 8 bases at J, with 22 bases in the middle. CDR1 and CDR2 from the germline V gene are MNHNY and SVGAGI (reference sequence). The CDR3 has 15 amino acids. CDR3 loop: CASSQTQREGMGYTF. The CDR3 DNA sequence: TGTGCCAGCAGCCAAACTCAGAGGGAGGGGATGGGCTACACCTTC.